This T cell receptor beta chain was recorded in a study of T cells in Graves' hyperthyroidism and ophthalmopathy. Study results and caveats: Most thyroid clonotypes with frequency above 0.001 were detected in blood. Model-based prediction identified ophthalmopathy a median approximately 6.2 months prior to its onset.

This CDR3 comprises 21 residues. With 0 bases clipped from V and 7 bases from J, the junction kept 18 bases outside the gene matches. Germline V gene data show CDR1 as MNHEY and CDR2 as SVGAGI. Amplification yielded TCR beta CDR3 regions, with RNA transcripts as the source. When the TCR CDR3 underwent first-round RT-PCR, the HTBI primer set was used. TCRdb ran MiXCR on the multiplex PCR reads and lists one entry per CDR3 protein. The profile shows some 200,000 distinct CDR3 sequences, roughly 15% of them singletons. About this clonotype itself: Its target is unknown.

This TCR was sampled from a man over 45 with Graves' hyperthyroidism. The specimen sequenced was blood. The chain couples TRBV6-5 to TRBJ2-3; 14 bases are shared with TRBD2. The CDR3 bases are TGTGCCAGCAGTTACTCGACTCCCCGGACGACTAGCGGGAGGGCCCGAAATACGCAGTATTTT. Its translation is CASSYSTPRTTSGRARNTQYF.